The present TCR beta chain was sequenced within a study of cytomegalovirus exposure and HLA in healthy donors. The study ran its PCR with 60 Vbeta and 13 Jbeta primers. This table comes from immunoSEQ multiplex PCR, and its TCRdb copy is limited to in-frame clones, with some not included. This sample yields about 140,000 clones, of which around 73% are seen a single time; around 15% belongs to the top ten. Germline CDR1 reads SGHRS; CDR2 reads YFSETQ. This CDR3 region has 15 residues. The junction had 4 bases not matched to a gene; V was cut back by 4 bases and J by 3 bases. General observations from the study: Earlier analysis found most TCR beta V segments productive about 90% or about 30% of the time.

Concerning this clone: Its antigen is unknown.

J is TRBJ2-2 and V is TRBV5-1; 9 bases match TRBD1. The clonotype comes from a human donor in good health. Sequenced material: PBMCs. The CDR3: CASSQQGAHTGELFF. The CDR3 DNA sequence: TGCGCCAGCAGCCAACAGGGGGCGCACACCGGGGAGCTGTTTTTT.